The 4 T cell receptor beta chains given below trace back to one sample, sequenced in a study of T cells in Graves' hyperthyroidism and ophthalmopathy. The CDR3 regions of TCR beta were amplified from RNA transcripts. The HTBI primer set served for first-round RT-PCR of the TCR CDR3. TCRdb called the multiplex PCR reads again in MiXCR, with one record for every CDR3 protein. The table includes more than 55,000 distinct CDR3 sequences, around 53% detected once. Material: blood. These receptors all come from a woman aged 60-70 years with Graves' ophthalmopathy.

The chain carries TRBV12-3 or TRBV12-4 and TRBJ2-3; D unclear. V lost 6 bases and J 11 bases, leaving 21 bases between the germline ends. CDR3 length: 14 residues. CDR3: CASRETDNYNEQYF. CDR3 sequence (DNA): TGTGCCAGCAGAGAAACAGACAACTACAATGAGCAGTATTTT.

In its sample, this clonotype was seen many times. The chain uses TRBV6-2 or TRBV6-3 and TRBJ2-3; 9 bases line up with TRBD2. The trim removed 0 bases at V and 0 bases at J, leaving 13 bases unmatched. The CDR3 has 20 amino acids. Per the germline V gene, CDR1 is MNHEY and CDR2 is SVGEGT. CDR3 protein: CASSYSLIQGLAASTDTQYF. CDR3 nucleotides: TGTGCCAGCAGTTACTCGCTGATACAGGGACTAGCAGCTAGCACAGATACGCAGTATTTT.

Regarding this clonotype: A much larger clone sits a single nucleotide away, making a read error possible. This sequence joins TRBV7-2 and TRBJ1-4, with D possibly being TRBD1 (5 bases). Germline-derived CDR1 and CDR2 are SGHTA and FQGNSA. Trimming pared 6 bases from V and 7 bases from J, leaving 18 bases between. The CDR3 has 15 amino acids. The CDR3 nucleotides read TGTGCCAGCAGTCCCCGGGGCAGGGCTAGTGAAAAACTGTTTTTT. Its translation is CASSPRGRASEKLFF.

V gene TRBV7-2 combines with J gene TRBJ1-2; D is possibly TRBD1 (5 bases). Trimming took off 0 bases at V and 3 bases at J, with 8 bases between the two ends. The CDR3 sequence is 14 residues long. The germline V gene has CDR1 SGHTA and CDR2 FQGNSA. CDR3 sequence (DNA): TGTGCCAGCAGCTTAGCGAGGGGTGACTATGGCTACACCTTC. Protein product: CASSLARGDYGYTF.